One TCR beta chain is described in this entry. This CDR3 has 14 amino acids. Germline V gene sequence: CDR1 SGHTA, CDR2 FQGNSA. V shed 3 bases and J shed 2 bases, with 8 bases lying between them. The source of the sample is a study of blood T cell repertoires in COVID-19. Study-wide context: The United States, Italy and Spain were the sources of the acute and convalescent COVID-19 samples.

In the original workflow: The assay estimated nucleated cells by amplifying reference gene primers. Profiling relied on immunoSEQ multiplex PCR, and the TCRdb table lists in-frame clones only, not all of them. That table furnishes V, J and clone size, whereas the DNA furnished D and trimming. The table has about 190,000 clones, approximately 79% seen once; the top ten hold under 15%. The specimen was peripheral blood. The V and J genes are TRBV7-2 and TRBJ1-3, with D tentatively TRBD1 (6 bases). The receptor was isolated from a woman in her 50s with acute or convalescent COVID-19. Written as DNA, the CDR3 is TGTGCCAGCAGCTTGCAGGGGCCTGGAAACACCATATATTTT. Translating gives CASSLQGPGNTIYF.